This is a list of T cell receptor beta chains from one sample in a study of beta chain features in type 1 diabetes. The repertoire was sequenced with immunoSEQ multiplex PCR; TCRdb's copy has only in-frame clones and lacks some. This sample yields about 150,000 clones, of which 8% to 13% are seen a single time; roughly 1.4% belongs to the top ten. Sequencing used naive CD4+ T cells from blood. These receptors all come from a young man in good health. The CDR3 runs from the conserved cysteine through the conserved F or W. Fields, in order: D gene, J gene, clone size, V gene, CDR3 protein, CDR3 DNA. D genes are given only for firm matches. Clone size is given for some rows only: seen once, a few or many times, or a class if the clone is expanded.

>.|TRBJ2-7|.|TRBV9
CASSSRGWGYEQYF
TGTGCCAGCAGCTCTAGGGGTTGGGGCTACGAGCAGTACTTC
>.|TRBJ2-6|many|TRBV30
CAWTWTAGANVLTF
TGTGCCTGGACATGGACAGCTGGGGCCAACGTCCTGACTTTC
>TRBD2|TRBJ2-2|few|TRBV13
CASSPGLAGGSWWSGELFF
TGTGCCAGCAGCCCGGGACTAGCGGGGGGATCTTGGTGGTCCGGGGAGCTGTTTTTT
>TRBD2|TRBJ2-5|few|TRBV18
CASSSGLAVIETQYF
TGTGCCAGCTCCTCGGGACTAGCGGTGATCGAGACCCAGTACTTC
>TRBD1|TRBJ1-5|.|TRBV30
CAWSVGTVNQPQHF
TGTGCCTGGAGTGTCGGGACAGTCAATCAGCCCCAGCATTTT
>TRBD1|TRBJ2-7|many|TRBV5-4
CASSTGQGAYEQYF
TGTGCCAGCAGCACCGGACAGGGGGCCTACGAGCAGTACTTC
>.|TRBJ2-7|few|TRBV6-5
CASSYYRRGEYEQYF
TGTGCCAGCAGTTACTATCGCAGGGGGGAGTACGAGCAGTACTTC
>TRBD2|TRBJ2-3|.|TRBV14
CASSRRGSSGGGDTQYF
TGTGCCAGCAGCCGGAGGGGTTCTAGCGGGGGCGGTGATACGCAGTATTTT
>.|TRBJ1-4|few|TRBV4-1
CASSQHRDTPEKLFF
TGCGCCAGCAGCCAGCACCGGGACACCCCTGAAAAACTGTTTTTT
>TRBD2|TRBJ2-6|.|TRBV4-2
CASSLSGGSGANVLTF
TGTGCCAGCAGCCTTAGCGGGGGCTCTGGGGCCAACGTCCTGACTTTC
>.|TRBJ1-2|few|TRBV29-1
CSVARVNYGYTF
TGCAGCGTTGCCAGGGTGAACTATGGCTACACCTTC
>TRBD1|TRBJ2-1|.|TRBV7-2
CAARMETGGNEQFF
TGTGCGGCTCGGATGGAGACAGGGGGGAATGAGCAGTTCTTC
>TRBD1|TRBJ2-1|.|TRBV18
CASFPGTADNEQFF
TGTGCCAGCTTCCCAGGGACAGCAGACAATGAGCAGTTCTTC
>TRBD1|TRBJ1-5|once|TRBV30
CAWSPGQGYEPQHF
TGTGCCTGGAGTCCGGGACAGGGCTACGAGCCCCAGCATTTT
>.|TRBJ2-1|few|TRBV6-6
CASRSMGEYNEQFF
TGTGCCAGCAGGTCAATGGGAGAATACAATGAGCAGTTCTTC
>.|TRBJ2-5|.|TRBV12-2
CASRFHRGHTQETQYF
TGTGCAAGTCGCTTCCACAGGGGCCATACACAAGAGACCCAGTACTTC
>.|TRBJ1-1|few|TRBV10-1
CASSASDRLNTEAFF
TGCGCCAGCAGTGCCTCCGACAGGCTGAACACTGAAGCTTTCTTT
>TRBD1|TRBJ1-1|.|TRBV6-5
CASSLRTGATEAFF
TGTGCCAGCAGCCTCCGGACAGGGGCGACTGAAGCTTTCTTT
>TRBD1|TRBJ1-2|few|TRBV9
CASSAGQGSYGYTF
TGTGCCAGCAGCGCAGGACAGGGGAGCTATGGCTACACCTTC
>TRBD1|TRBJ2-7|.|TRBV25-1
CASSGSGTGLYEQYF
TGTGCCAGCAGTGGGTCCGGGACAGGACTCTACGAGCAGTACTTC
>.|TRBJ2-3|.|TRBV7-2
CASRLGGGPDTQYF
TGTGCCAGCAGACTGGGGGGGGGCCCAGATACGCAGTATTTT
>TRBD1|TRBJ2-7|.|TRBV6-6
CASSNRQGPYEQYF
TGTGCCAGCAGTAACCGACAGGGCCCCTACGAGCAGTACTTC
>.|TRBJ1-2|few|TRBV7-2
CASSLYWSGGKGYTF
TGTGCCAGCAGCTTATATTGGAGTGGAGGGAAAGGCTACACCTTC
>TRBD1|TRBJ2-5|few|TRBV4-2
CASSQDLPGQGAGETQYF
TGTGCCAGCAGCCAAGATCTTCCCGGACAGGGGGCAGGTGAGACCCAGTACTTC
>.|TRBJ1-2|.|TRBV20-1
CSELNYGYTF
TGCAGTGAGCTTAACTATGGCTACACCTTC
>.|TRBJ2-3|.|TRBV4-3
CASSPGRPDTQYF
TGCGCCAGCAGCCCTGGGAGGCCAGATACGCAGTATTTT
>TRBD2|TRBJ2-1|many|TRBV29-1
CSVRLAGAPIAEQFF
TGCAGCGTTAGACTAGCGGGGGCCCCAATAGCTGAGCAGTTCTTC
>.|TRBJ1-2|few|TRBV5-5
CASSLEQVLYTF
TGTGCCAGCAGCTTGGAACAGGTCCTCTACACCTTC
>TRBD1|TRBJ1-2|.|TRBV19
CASSDPGQGGGNYGYTF
TGTGCCAGTAGTGACCCGGGACAGGGTGGAGGAAACTATGGCTACACCTTC
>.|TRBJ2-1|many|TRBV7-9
CASSLGGAWNEQFF
TGTGCCAGCAGCTTAGGAGGAGCGTGGAATGAGCAGTTCTTC
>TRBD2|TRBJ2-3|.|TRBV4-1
CASSQVTSGAASTDTQYF
TGCGCCAGCAGCCAAGTAACTAGCGGGGCAGCCAGCACAGATACGCAGTATTTT
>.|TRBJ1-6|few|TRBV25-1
CASSEGVRVSPLHF
TGTGCCAGCAGTGAGGGAGTTAGGGTTTCACCCCTCCACTTT
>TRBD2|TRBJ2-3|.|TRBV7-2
CASTPLGSGTTTDTQYF
TGTGCCAGCACCCCTCTAGGTAGCGGGACTACCACAGATACGCAGTATTTT
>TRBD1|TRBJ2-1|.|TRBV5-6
CASRRQGTHNEQFF
TGTGCCAGCAGAAGACAGGGCACCCACAATGAGCAGTTCTTC
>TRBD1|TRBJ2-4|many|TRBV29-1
CSVGDRLAKNIQYF
TGCAGCGTCGGGGACAGATTAGCCAAAAACATTCAGTACTTC
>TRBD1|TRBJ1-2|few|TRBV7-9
CASSPRSGTGFGYTF
TGTGCCAGCAGCCCTAGGTCCGGGACAGGGTTTGGCTACACCTTC
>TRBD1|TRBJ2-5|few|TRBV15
CATSSGQGGTQYF
TGTGCCACCAGCAGTGGACAGGGGGGGACCCAGTACTTC
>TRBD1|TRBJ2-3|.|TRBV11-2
CASSLNLWDRGFTDTQYF
TGTGCCAGCAGCTTGAACCTTTGGGACAGGGGTTTCACAGATACGCAGTATTTT
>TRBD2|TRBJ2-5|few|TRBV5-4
CASSGRTAGELETQYF
TGTGCCAGCAGCGGCCGAACAGCGGGGGAGTTAGAGACCCAGTACTTC